One sample yielded the 29 T cell receptor beta chains listed below, sequenced in a study of T-cell memory formation after mild COVID-19. TCRdb re-derived calls from the 5' RACE reads in MiXCR, one entry per CDR3 protein. The table has approximately 410,000 distinct CDR3 sequences, around 22% seen once. Material: PBMCs or a T cell subset sorted from them (not recorded which). The receptors shown here come from an adult woman who had mild COVID-19 (a few samples of this study predate the infection). Cell type and time point are not known.

The sample holds a few counts of this clonotype. V gene TRBV11-2 combines with J gene TRBJ1-1, with D tentatively TRBD1 (5 bases). Germline loops: CDR1 SGHAT, CDR2 FQNNGV. The CDR3 has 13 amino acids. Trimming took 7 bases from V and 4 from J, leaving 13 bases between them. CDR3 region: CASNNMGGTEAFF. For the CDR3, the DNA is TGTGCCAGCAACAATATGGGGGGCACTGAAGCTTTCTTT. Full variable domain (missing parts from reference TRBV11-2 and TRBJ1-1): EAGVAQSPRYKIIEKRQSVAFWCNPISGHATLYWYQQILGQGPKLLIQFQNNGVVDDSQLPKDRFSAERLKGVDSTLKIQPAKLEDSAVYLCASNNMGGTEAFFGQGTRLTVV.

This clonotype has more than one count but fewer than ten. V and J are TRBV25-1 and TRBJ2-7, with TRBD1 identical over 7 bases. The ends lost 6 bases at V and 2 bases at J; junction bases unmatched: 7. The V gene's germline CDR1 is MGHDK and CDR2 SYGVNS. There are 14 residues in the CDR3. The CDR3 here is CASSLQGWTYEQYF. CDR3 sequence (DNA): TGTGCCAGCAGCTTACAGGGGTGGACCTACGAGCAGTACTTC.

This clonotype was found a few times. The V and J genes are TRBV9 and TRBJ2-7; D not resolved. The germline V gene encodes CDR1 SGDLS and CDR2 YYNGEE. Trimming cost V 4 bases and J 0 bases, with 14 bases left between them. The CDR3 consists of 15 residues. CDR3 protein: CASSRMAGSSYEQYF. DNA for the CDR3: TGTGCCAGCAGCCGGATGGCCGGAAGCTCCTACGAGCAGTACTTC.

The rearrangement uses TRBV6-1 and TRBJ2-7; 9 bases fit TRBD1. Per the germline V gene, CDR1 is MNHNS and CDR2 is SASEGT. The CDR3 spans 16 residues. V lost 6 bases to trimming and J lost 3 bases; unmatched junction nucleotides: 12. CDR3 in amino acids: CASRLQGADGVYEQYF. CDR3 nucleotide sequence: TGTGCCAGCAGACTACAGGGGGCAGATGGGGTCTACGAGCAGTACTTC.

V usage is TRBV10-3 and J usage is TRBJ2-1; D might be TRBD1 (7 bases). This CDR3 comprises 15 residues. Germline V gene data show CDR1 as ENHRY and CDR2 as SYGVKD. Trimming pared 8 bases from V and 3 bases from J, leaving 17 bases between. The CDR3 bases are TGTGCCATCCGCCTGGAGGGACAGCGCTACAATGAGCAGTTCTTC. It yields the protein CAIRLEGQRYNEQFF.

This clonotype was found a few times. The V and J genes are TRBV24-1 and TRBJ2-3; 7 nucleotides line up with TRBD1. Germline V CDR1 and CDR2: KGHDR, SFDVKD. The J segment lost 1 base and the V segment lost 1 base, leaving 4 bases of the junction unmatched. CDR3 length: 16 amino acids. CDR3 loop: CATSDFSTGGTDTQYF. The CDR3 DNA sequence: TGTGCCACCAGTGATTTTTCAACAGGGGGCACAGATACGCAGTATTTT.

This chain uses TRBV20-1 with TRBJ2-5, with 13 bases matching TRBD2. The CDR3 spans 18 residues. Germline CDR1 is DFQATT and CDR2 is SNEGSKA (reference sequence). The V segment lost 0 bases and the J segment 5 bases; nucleotides outside the gene matches: 12. This CDR3 is CSARDIRTSGGASETQYF. CDR3 nucleotides: TGCAGTGCTAGAGATATACGTACTAGCGGGGGGGCGAGTGAGACCCAGTACTTC.

The chain employs TRBV16 and TRBJ1-2; D is unclear. CDR1 is KGHSY, CDR2 FQNENV, per germline. The length of the CDR3 is 15 residues. Trimming cost V 0 bases and J 2 bases, with 10 bases left between them. CDR3 nucleotide sequence: TGTGCCAGCAGCCAATCGCTGGTATCCAACTATGGCTACACCTTC. Its translation is CASSQSLVSNYGYTF.

The sample holds many counts of this clonotype. The V gene is TRBV5-1, the J gene TRBJ2-2; D tentatively fits TRBD1 or TRBD2 (5 bases each). Germline assignment: CDR1 SGHRS and CDR2 YFSETQ. Trimming shortened V by 1 base and J by 0 bases, and 22 bases separated the two germline ends. CDR3 length: 20 residues. CDR3 sequence: CASSLFPVDGTPANTGELFF. The DNA of the CDR3 is TGCGCCAGCAGCTTGTTTCCTGTAGACGGGACGCCCGCGAACACCGGGGAGCTGTTTTTT.

This clonotype appeared a few times. The chain employs TRBV6-6 and TRBJ1-3, with a weak D call TRBD1 (6 bases). Germline V gene sequence: CDR1 MNHNY, CDR2 SVGAGI (reference sequence). This CDR3 contains 15 residues. V lost 3 bases to trimming and J lost 3 bases, with 12 bases between them. CDR3 coding DNA: TGTGCCAGCAGTTATTTGGCGACAGGTGGAAACACCATATATTTT. It specifies CASSYLATGGNTIYF.

This clonotype was seen only a few times. This chain connects TRBV3-1 to TRBJ2-1, with a weak D call TRBD2 (6 bases). This CDR3 is built from 16 residues. CDR1 and CDR2 from the germline V gene are LGHDT and YNNKEL (reference sequence). V lost 4 bases and J lost 2, with 15 bases in between. The CDR3 DNA sequence: TGTGCCAGCAGCCCTCAGACGCCGGGGGCCTACAATGAGCAGTTCTTC. Protein product: CASSPQTPGAYNEQFF.

This clonotype has more than one count but fewer than ten. The chain employs TRBV25-1 and TRBJ1-2, with 7 positions matching TRBD1. V trimming: 4 bases; J trimming: 4 bases; junction bases outside the gene matches: 9. The CDR3 extends over 15 amino acids. Germline V gene lookup returns CDR1 MGHDK and CDR2 SYGVNS. This chain's CDR3 is CASSVDRDGTYGYTF. In DNA form, the CDR3 reads TGTGCCAGCAGTGTCGACAGGGATGGAACCTATGGCTACACCTTC.

CDR3 protein: CAWTTGTGNQPQHF. The CDR3 DNA reads TGTGCCTGGACTACCGGGACAGGGAATCAGCCCCAGCATTTT. The rearrangement links TRBV30 to TRBJ1-5; 9 bases are a match to TRBD1. V lost 4 bases and J lost 4; bases outside the gene matches: 5. Looked up from germline, CDR1 is GTSNPN and CDR2 is SVGIG (reference sequence). The CDR3 is 14 residues long.

This clonotype showed up just once. The junction shows a germline mismatch at one end, possibly a read error. This rearrangement joins TRBV7-7 to TRBJ1-4; D gene uncertain. Germline V CDR1 and CDR2: SSHAT, FNYEAQ (reference sequence). This CDR3 is 15 amino acids long. CDR3 in amino acids: CASSRSGSSNEKLFF. CDR3 DNA: TGTGCTAGCAGCCGCTCGGGAAGTTCTAATGAAAAACTGTTTTTT.

Ten or more counts support this clonotype. V gene TRBV20-1 combines with J gene TRBJ2-1, with TRBD2 matching over 8 bases. Germline lookup yields CDR1 DFQATT and CDR2 SNEGSKA (reference sequence). V lost 6 bases and J lost 7; bases outside the gene matches: 8. The length of the CDR3 is 13 residues. The CDR3 is CSARAGLVNEQFF. In DNA form, the CDR3 reads TGCAGTGCCCGAGCGGGACTAGTAAATGAGCAGTTCTTC.

The rearrangement joins TRBV29-1 to TRBJ1-3, with a tentative D call TRBD1 (6 bases). The CDR3 length is 12 residues. The germline V gene encodes CDR1 SQVTM and CDR2 ANQGSEA. The V gene lost 7 bases and the J gene lost 0 bases, with 7 bases spanning the gap. This CDR3 is CSGTDSGNTIYF. In DNA, the CDR3 is TGCAGCGGGACAGACTCTGGAAACACCATATATTTT.

This clonotype was counted only a few times. The chain combines TRBV25-1 with TRBJ2-6; 9 bases agree with TRBD1. With 6 bases clipped from V and 2 bases from J, the junction kept 8 bases outside the gene matches. CDR1 MGHDK and CDR2 SYGVNS come from the germline V gene. The CDR3 consists of 17 residues. The CDR3 DNA is TGTGCCAGCAGCCGGGACAGGGATCTACCTGGGGCCAACGTCCTGACTTTC. It codes for CASSRDRDLPGANVLTF.

This sequence joins TRBV15 and TRBJ1-1, with D perhaps TRBD1 (5 bases). Germline V gives CDR1 LNHNV, CDR2 YYDKDF (reference sequence). The CDR3 is 14 amino acids. The V and J ends lost 0 bases and 3 bases respectively, with 8 bases between them. CDR3 amino acids: CATSRDRAYTEAFF. The CDR3 DNA reads TGTGCCACCAGCAGAGACAGGGCGTACACTGAAGCTTTCTTT.

In its sample, this clonotype was seen many times. This rearrangement joins TRBV5-1 to TRBJ1-1; D perhaps matches TRBD1 (5 bases). CDR1 and CDR2 (germline): SGHRS, YFSETQ. This CDR3 contains 15 residues. Deletions cut 4 bases from V and 4 bases from J, with 17 bases between. The chain's CDR3 is CASSPPLGQGTEAFF. In nucleotides, the CDR3 is TGCGCCAGCAGCCCCCCCCTGGGGCAGGGCACTGAAGCTTTCTTT.

The chain combines TRBV12-3 or TRBV12-4 with TRBJ1-1, with D possibly being TRBD1 (5 bases). V lost 3 bases, J lost 4 bases, and 12 bases lay in between. The CDR3 has 14 residues. CDR3 loop: CASSLGLGFTEAFF. The CDR3 bases are TGTGCCAGCAGTTTGGGACTGGGTTTCACTGAAGCTTTCTTT.

This clonotype was observed a few times. V and J are TRBV27 and TRBJ1-6, with TRBD1 matching over 7 bases. This CDR3 spans 14 amino acids. Germline trimming cut 3 bases from V and 9 bases from J; bases unmatched to any gene: 5. Germline-derived CDR1 and CDR2 are MNHEY and SMNVEV (reference sequence). CDR3 bases: TGTGCCAGCAGTTTCTCGGCAGGGGGTTCACCCCTCCACTTT. Residues: CASSFSAGGSPLHF.

This clonotype was found a few times. The rearrangement uses TRBV28 and TRBJ2-1, with 9 bases fitting TRBD2. The CDR3 has 15 residues. Per the germline V gene, CDR1 is MDHEN and CDR2 is SYDVKM. Trimming removed 3 bases from V and 9 bases from J; junction bases left unmatched: 9. The CDR3 reads CASSFAGTSRTEQFF. CDR3 bases: TGTGCCAGCAGTTTTGCCGGGACTAGCAGGACTGAGCAGTTCTTC.

The rearrangement joins TRBV4-2 to TRBJ2-1; the match to TRBD2 covers 9 bases. V lost 4 bases and J lost 3; bases outside the gene matches: 7. Germline V lookup: CDR1 LGHNA, CDR2 YNFKEQ. The length of the CDR3 is 16 residues. CDR3: CASSPLSSGSYNEQFF. For the CDR3, the DNA is TGTGCCAGCAGCCCCCTGAGTAGCGGGAGCTACAATGAGCAGTTCTTC.

This clonotype was recorded a few times. This sequence joins TRBV2 and TRBJ1-1; tentative D call: TRBD1 (6 bases). The CDR3 spans 13 residues. V lost 10 bases and J lost 1, with 13 bases in between. CDR1 and CDR2 (germline): SNHLY, FYNNEI. The CDR3 DNA follows: TGTGCCACCCCCGCGGGACAGAACACTGAAGCTTTCTTT. This sequence encodes CATPAGQNTEAFF.

This clonotype was seen at least ten times. The gene calls are TRBV12-3 or TRBV12-4 and TRBJ2-4; D is tentatively TRBD1 or TRBD2 (5 bases each). V lost 1 base and J lost 1, with 8 bases in between. This CDR3 contains 15 residues. Written as DNA, the CDR3 is TGTGCCAGCAGTTTAGGGGGGACGGCCAAAAACATTCAGTACTTC. This encodes CASSLGGTAKNIQYF.

This clonotype has a handful of counts. V is TRBV24-1 and J is TRBJ2-2; 10 nucleotides match TRBD1. The CDR3 totals 17 residues. The V and J ends lost 2 bases and 4 bases, in that order; junction bases with no gene match: 6. Germline CDR1 KGHDR, CDR2 SFDVKD. CDR3 sequence: CATSDSPGTGVTGELFF. The CDR3 DNA follows: TGTGCCACCAGTGATTCTCCCGGGACAGGGGTCACCGGGGAGCTGTTTTTT.

The chain links TRBV29-1 to TRBJ2-1; maybe TRBD2 (5 bases). In germline, CDR1 is SQVTM, CDR2 ANQGSEA. The CDR3 runs to 12 residues. Between the trimmed V and J ends, which lost 6 bases and 7 bases, there was a span of 13 bases. CDR3 residues: CSVTRRLNEQFF. In nucleotides, the CDR3 is TGCAGCGTAACAAGGAGGCTGAATGAGCAGTTCTTC.

This clonotype was seen repeatedly, ten times or more. The rearrangement links TRBV25-1 to TRBJ1-5; tentative D call: TRBD1 (6 bases). The CDR3 extends over 13 amino acids. V gave up 6 bases and J gave up 2 bases, with 8 bases separating them. CDR1 and CDR2 (germline): MGHDK, SYGVNS. This CDR3 reads CASSEGGNQPQHF. DNA of the CDR3: TGTGCCAGCAGCGAGGGGGGCAATCAGCCCCAGCATTTT.

In its sample, this clonotype was seen a few times. The rearrangement links TRBV5-5 to TRBJ2-1, with 10 positions matching TRBD2. CDR1 and CDR2 from the germline V gene are SGHKS and YYEKEE (reference sequence). This CDR3 spans 16 amino acids. V was clipped by 1 base and J by 5 bases; unmatched bases: 6. The CDR3 loop reads CASSLPTSGTNNEQFF. As DNA, the CDR3 is TGTGCCAGCAGCTTGCCAACTAGCGGGACTAACAATGAGCAGTTCTTC.